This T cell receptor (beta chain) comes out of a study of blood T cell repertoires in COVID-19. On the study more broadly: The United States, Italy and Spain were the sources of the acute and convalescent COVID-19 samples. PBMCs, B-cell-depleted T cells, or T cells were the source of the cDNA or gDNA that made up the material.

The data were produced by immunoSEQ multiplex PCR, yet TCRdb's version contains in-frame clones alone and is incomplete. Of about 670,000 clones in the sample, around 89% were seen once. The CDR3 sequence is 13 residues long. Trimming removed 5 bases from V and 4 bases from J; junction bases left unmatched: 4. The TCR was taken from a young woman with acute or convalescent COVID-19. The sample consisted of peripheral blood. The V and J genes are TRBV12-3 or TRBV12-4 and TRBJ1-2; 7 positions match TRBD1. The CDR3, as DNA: TGTGCCAGCAGTAAAGACAGGGTCTATGGCTACACCTTC. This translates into CASSKDRVYGYTF.